This T cell receptor (beta chain) stems from a study of blood T cell repertoires in COVID-19. Looking at the study overall: PBMCs, B-cell-depleted T cells, or T cells provided the cDNA or gDNA that made up the material.

Germline CDR1 is SGHNT and CDR2 is YYREEE (reference sequence). The CDR3 spans 18 residues. V was pared by 2 bases and J by 5 bases, with 17 bases of the junction left unmatched. Original processing methods: Amplification from reference gene primers served as the basis for estimated nucleated cell counts. The method was immunoSEQ multiplex PCR; TCRdb's version includes in-frame clones alone and lacks a portion of them. The DNA was the basis for D and trimming; V, J and clone size are from that table. The table has tens of thousands of clones, 90% to 95% seen once. The TCR was taken from a man in his fifties with acute or convalescent COVID-19. The rearrangement joins TRBV5-4 to TRBJ2-7, with TRBD2 matching 9 bases. Sequenced: peripheral blood. The CDR3 DNA reads TGTGCCAGCAGCTTTAGGCCCGGGTCTGGCGGGAGGGGCCACGAGCAGTACTTC. Protein product: CASSFRPGSGGRGHEQYF.